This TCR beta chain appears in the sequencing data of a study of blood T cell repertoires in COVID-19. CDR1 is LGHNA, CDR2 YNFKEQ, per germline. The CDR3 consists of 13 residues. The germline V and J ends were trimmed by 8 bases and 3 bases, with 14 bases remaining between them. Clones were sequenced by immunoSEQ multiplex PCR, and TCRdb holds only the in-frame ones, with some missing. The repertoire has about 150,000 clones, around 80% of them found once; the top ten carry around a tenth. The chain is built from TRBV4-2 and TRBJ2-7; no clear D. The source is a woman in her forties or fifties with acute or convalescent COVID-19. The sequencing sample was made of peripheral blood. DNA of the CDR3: TGTGCCAGCTCCCGCGCCAACCTCTACGAGCAGTACTTC. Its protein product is CASSRANLYEQYF.